This T cell receptor beta chain was identified in a study of Graves' ophthalmopathy and Graves' hyperthyroidism. Scientists amplified the TCR beta CDR3 regions from RNA transcripts. HTBI-primed first-round RT-PCR preceded second-round multiplex PCR. TCRdb itself ran the multiplex PCR reads through MiXCR, one entry per CDR3 protein. The sample lists hundreds of thousands of distinct CDR3 sequences, roughly 21% occurring once. Cases classed as stable hyperthyroidism had no ophthalmopathy within 18 months of follow-up. The authors isolated PBMCs from over 7.5 ml of fresh peripheral blood. This clonotype was seen only once. This CDR3 is built from 11 residues. Germline V CDR1 and CDR2: SGHRS, YFSETQ. V lost 5 bases and J 5 bases, leaving 8 bases between the germline ends.

This receptor was taken from a woman in her late teens or twenties with stable Graves' hyperthyroidism. The sequenced sample was peripheral blood. This chain uses TRBV5-1 with TRBJ2-7; D may be TRBD1 (5 bases). The CDR3 is CASRAGNEQYF. CDR3 DNA sequence: TGCGCCAGCAGGGCAGGGAACGAGCAGTACTTC.